This T cell receptor beta chain was captured by sequencing in a study of blood T cell repertoires in COVID-19. Overall study context: Sites across the United States, Italy and Spain contributed samples from acute and convalescent COVID-19. T cells, B-cell-depleted T cells, or PBMCs provided the cDNA or gDNA that served as material.

Trimming stripped 2 bases from V and 3 bases from J, with 7 bases between. The CDR3 contains 13 residues. As processed by the authors: Nucleated cell counts were estimated from reference gene primer amplification. Some clones are missing from TCRdb's copy, which holds only in-frame ones; the method was immunoSEQ multiplex PCR. Clonal size and the V and J genes are those of that table, whereas D and trimming came from the DNA. The repertoire holds about 250,000 clones, with roughly nine tenths as singletons. Sequenced input: peripheral blood. J is TRBJ1-1 and V is TRBV12-3 or TRBV12-4, with D unclear. This receptor was identified in a woman aged 55-69 years who had recovered from COVID-19. The chain's CDR3 is CASSLLPDTEAFF. The CDR3 DNA is TGTGCCAGCAGTTTACTTCCGGACACTGAAGCTTTCTTT.